The clone carrying this T cell receptor (beta chain) has just a few counts. These data are taken from a study of response to subunit inactivated influenza vaccine. TCRdb independently ran MiXCR on the RT-PCR reads; one entry per CDR3 protein. Counted here are approximately 170,000 distinct CDR3 sequences, about 12% occurring once; the ten biggest clones make up over 25%. The V gene end was trimmed by 7 bases and the J gene end by 2 bases; junction bases not matched to a gene: 9. The CDR3 is 14 amino acids. Germline V CDR1 and CDR2: DFQATT, SNEGSKA (reference sequence). The data also belong to a second study, concerning T cells expressing NK-cell markers. That source adds: TCR beta libraries carry UMIs added by 5'RACE template switching. Seven of the eight sequenced donors were HCMV-seropositive; one was seronegative. Once again these clonotypes came out on top in the CD3+CD56-NKG2C+ fraction of several donors.

The chain uses TRBV20-1 and TRBJ2-7; TRBD2 aligns across 9 bases. The sequence derives from a man aged 50-60 years who received an inactivated influenza vaccine. The sequenced sample was CD8+ T cells sorted from PBMCs, obtained roughly 12 days after vaccination. Written as DNA, the CDR3 is TGCAGTGGCCAACCGGGACTAGCTGCCTACGAGCAGTACTTC. Its protein product is CSGQPGLAAYEQYF.